This T cell receptor (beta chain) comes out of a study of tumor-infiltrating lymphocytes in localized non-small cell lung cancer (dated by TCRdb to the early 2020s). Broadly, across the study: Patients whose samples were collected after neoadjuvant chemotherapy, as well as both smokers and never-smokers and several histologies, were included in the cohort. Each patient contributed resected tumor tissue and uninvolved lung tissue from the same patient, described as non-adjacent to the tumor. TCR sequencing was one of several integrated assays, alongside flow cytometry, multiplex immunofluorescence, RNA-seq, exome sequencing and proteomics, applied to the same patients. The overall ICON cohort was composed of some 140 surgical patients with localized non-small cell lung cancer whose tumors were resected. A total of roughly 50 patients were included in the paired tumor versus uninvolved lung comparison of immunoSEQ T-cell fraction. Study-wide findings and limitations: Assay coverage differed among patients according to how much tissue was available, so only a subset of the cohort had TCR sequencing. No difference in TCR-derived T-cell fraction was observed between the flow cytometry-defined immunotypes IM1 (good prognosis) and IM2 (poor prognosis). Because different assays used different pieces of the same tissue, technical variation could not be distinguished from intratumor heterogeneity. TCRbeta sequencing supported higher T cell infiltration in tumors than in uninvolved lung tissue, consistent with immunofluorescence CD3 counts.

The first patient joined ICON in 2016, and enrollment wrapped up when the last patient was enrolled in the second half of 2018. Fresh tumor and matched uninvolved tissue for in-depth immune analyses, including TCR sequencing, were collected from a subcohort of 76 patients. DNA for TCR sequencing was isolated from bulk tissue, and no cell sorting was done. The T-cell fraction in tumor and uninvolved lung tissue was provided by TCR sequencing with the immunoSEQ assay. Regarding the original processing steps: For survival analysis, patients were divided into high (upper tertile) and low (lower two tertiles) T-cell fraction groups, which were compared by log-rank test. A signed-rank test was used to test paired tumor versus uninvolved lung differences in T-cell fraction. This immuneACCESS table, as held by TCRdb, lists in-frame sequences with V and J called but not all clones. Of the missing ones, under half trace to an unresolved V gene in checked studies; the others have no known cause. Clone size and V and J calls were adopted from that table, with D and trimming inferred from the DNA. Present in this sample are more than 12,000 clones, about two thirds of which were seen just once. The ten largest clones represent about 20% of the sample.

Note on this clone: No antigen is known for it. The record has no base qualities; no much larger clone is one base away.

The CDR1 and CDR2 encoded by the germline V gene are SGHDN and FVKESK. The germline V end is reduced by 1 base and the J end by 5 bases; junction bases left unmatched: 7. Including cysteine and phenylalanine, the CDR3 has 17 amino acids. Of the read, only the CDR3 DNA is kept; its 51 bases are in frame from base 1. The sequenced sample consisted of uninvolved lung tissue not adjacent to the tumor. The sequence was obtained from a human donor with non-small cell lung cancer. The chain is encoded by TRBV14 joined to TRBJ2-7; 14 bases in the middle match TRBD2. The CDR3 region reads CASSQARLAGGPHEQYF. In nucleotide form, the sequence is TGTGCCAGCAGCCAAGCCCGACTAGCGGGGGGGCCCCACGAGCAGTACTTC.